These 17 T cell receptor beta chains share one sample of origin, sequenced in a study of CD8+CD57+ T cells in acquired aplastic anemia. Sequencing was done on patients that had shown CD8+CD57+ cell expansion by flow cytometry. Genomic DNA, serving as template, underwent TCR beta VDJ and CDR3 profiling. Via MiXCR, TCRdb re-called the reads, giving one row per CDR3 protein. The repertoire consists of about 470,000 distinct CDR3 sequences, with under 40% occurring once and the leading ten covering nearly 0.85%. Specimen: sorted CD4+, CD8+, or CD8+CD57+ T cells (not recorded which) from PBMCs. The receptors come from a human donor with aplastic anemia.

This chain uses TRBV10-2 with TRBJ1-2, with TRBD1 matching over 8 bases. The CDR3 has 17 residues. With 6 bases clipped from V and 5 bases from J, the junction kept 17 bases outside the gene matches. Germline CDR1 and CDR2: WSHSY and SAAADI. The CDR3: CASSSGTGLSLSYGYTF. The CDR3 DNA reads TGCGCCAGCAGCTCCGGGACAGGCCTGTCTCTCTCATATGGCTACACCTTC.

The rearrangement links TRBV4-1 to TRBJ1-3; D call uncertain. The CDR3 totals 13 residues. Germline V gene lookup returns CDR1 MGHRA and CDR2 YSYEKL. V was clipped by 0 bases and J by 4 bases, with 4 bases between them. CDR3 DNA: TGCGCCAGCAGCCAAGACGTAGGAAACACCATATATTTT. Protein product: CASSQDVGNTIYF.

This clonotype has just a few counts. This sequence joins TRBV15 and TRBJ2-1; a possible D gene is TRBD2 (6 bases). Germline-derived CDR1 and CDR2 are LNHNV and YYDKDF (reference sequence). This CDR3 comprises 15 residues. The V gene lost 0 bases and the J gene lost 4 bases, with 10 bases spanning the gap. For the CDR3, the DNA is TGTGCCACCAGCAGAGACGGGAGCGGGTACAATGAGCAGTTCTTC. Its protein is CATSRDGSGYNEQFF.

The sample holds one count of this clonotype. The rearrangement links TRBV29-1 to TRBJ2-5; tentative D call: TRBD2 (5 bases). V was clipped by 4 bases and J by 1 base, with 10 bases between them. Germline CDR1 SQVTM, CDR2 ANQGSEA. The CDR3 spans 13 residues. CDR3 residues: CSVVGVAQETQYF. The CDR3 DNA is TGCAGCGTTGTCGGGGTGGCCCAAGAGACCCAGTACTTC.

The chain uses TRBV11-2 and TRBJ1-5; no firm D call. Per the germline V gene, CDR1 is SGHAT and CDR2 is FQNNGV. V lost 9 bases, J lost 2 bases, and 20 bases lay in between. The CDR3 has 16 amino acids. Here the CDR3 DNA reads TGTGCCAGTTTGAAGGACGCCTTTGCCCGCAATCAGCCCCAGCATTTT. This encodes CASLKDAFARNQPQHF.

About this clonotype: A junction end diverges from the germline sequence, so it may reflect a read error. The chain couples TRBV24-1 to TRBJ2-3; D is ambiguous. There are 13 residues in the CDR3. The germline V gene encodes CDR1 KGHDR and CDR2 SFDVKD. In DNA form, the CDR3 reads TGTGCCACCATTAACAGAGACACAGATACGCAGTGTTTT. It specifies CATINRDTDTQCF.

This rearrangement joins TRBV5-8 to TRBJ2-5; the match to TRBD1 covers 9 bases. V was pared by 10 bases and J by 1 base, with 5 bases of the junction left unmatched. This CDR3 region has 13 residues. CDR1 and CDR2 (germline): SGHTS, YDEGEE. In DNA form, the CDR3 reads TGTGCCCGCGACAGGGGGGCCCAAGAGACCCAGTACTTC. Translating gives CARDRGAQETQYF.

The rearrangement uses TRBV24-1 and TRBJ2-1; 7 positions match TRBD2. Germline V gene lookup returns CDR1 KGHDR and CDR2 SFDVKD. The V segment lost 7 bases and the J segment 6 bases; nucleotides outside the gene matches: 11. CDR3 length: 15 residues. This chain's CDR3 is CATSVAGDLPNEQFF. For the CDR3, the DNA is TGTGCCACCAGCGTTGCGGGGGATCTCCCCAATGAGCAGTTCTTC.

This clonotype was detected many times. The rearrangement links TRBV5-1 to TRBJ1-6; perhaps TRBD1 as D (6 bases). Trimming took off 4 bases at V and 7 bases at J, with 15 bases between the two ends. CDR3 length equals 15 residues. Germline assignment: CDR1 SGHRS and CDR2 YFSETQ. The CDR3 region has the DNA TGCGCCAGCAGCGCGAGTCCAGGGACAAATTCACCCCTCCACTTT. This translates into CASSASPGTNSPLHF.

This clonotype was recorded many times. The chain is built from TRBV7-2 and TRBJ1-1, with 7 bases matching TRBD1. Germline CDR1 is SGHTA and CDR2 is FQGNSA. The CDR3 loop spans 16 amino acids. Trimming at V came to 0 bases and at J to 1 base, leaving 5 bases not matched to a gene. The DNA of the CDR3 is TGTGCCAGCAGCTTAGCGTCAGGGACAGCGAACACTGAAGCTTTCTTT. It codes for CASSLASGTANTEAFF. Together with reference TRBV7-2 and TRBJ1-1, the CDR3 gives the full variable domain: GAGVSQSPSNKVTEKGKDVELRCDPISGHTALYWYRQSLGQGLEFLIYFQGNSAPDKSGLPSDRFSAERTGGSVSTLTIQRTQQEDSAVYLCASSLASGTANTEAFFGQGTRLTVV.

The CDR3 sequence: CATSRDYRGRSSGNTIYF. For the CDR3, the DNA is TGTGCCACCAGCAGAGATTATAGAGGAAGGAGCTCTGGAAACACCATATATTTT. The chain couples TRBV15 to TRBJ1-3; D is uncertain. Trimming took off 0 bases at V and 0 bases at J, with 15 bases between the two ends. The CDR3 totals 18 residues. Germline lookup yields CDR1 LNHNV and CDR2 YYDKDF (reference sequence).

Concerning this clonotype: A much larger clone differs from this one at a single base, so this may be a read error. V usage is TRBV2 and J usage is TRBJ1-1; D not resolved. Germline V gives CDR1 SNHLY, CDR2 FYNNEI. This CDR3 is built from 13 residues. The CDR3 DNA reads TGTGCCAGCAAACCCGACCAATCAAATGAAACTTTCTTT. Protein sequence: CASKPDQSNETFF.

This clonotype was counted a few times. The genes are TRBV12-3 or TRBV12-4 and TRBJ1-2, with TRBD1 matching 10 bases. The CDR3 has 16 amino acids. V gave up 6 bases and J gave up 6 bases; unmatched junction bases: 13. The DNA for the CDR3 is TGTGCCAGCAGCCGACAGGGGGCTGAAGGCGTGGATGGCTACACCTTC. Protein product: CASSRQGAEGVDGYTF.

The chain employs TRBV14 and TRBJ2-1, with D maybe TRBD2 (6 bases). Deletions cut 4 bases from V and 7 bases from J, with 11 bases between. This CDR3 region has 13 residues. Germline CDR1 and CDR2: SGHDN and FVKESK. In DNA, the CDR3 is TGTGCCAGCAGCCGACTAGTCGGAAATGAGCAGTTCTTC. This translates into CASSRLVGNEQFF. The variable domain in full, with the rest retrieved from reference TRBV14 and TRBJ2-1, is EAGVTQFPSHSVIEKGQTVTLRCDPISGHDNLYWYRRVMGKEIKFLLHFVKESKQDESGMPNNRFLAERTGGTYSTLKVQPAELEDSGVYFCASSRLVGNEQFFGPGTRLTVL.

This clonotype was picked up a small number of times. The J gene is TRBJ1-3, the V gene TRBV4-3; the D is unclear. There are 16 residues in the CDR3. Germline V lookup: CDR1 LGHNA, CDR2 YSLEER. V was trimmed by 2 bases and J by 0 bases, leaving 11 bases between them. CDR3 sequence reads: CASSQSTPTSGNTIYF. The DNA for the CDR3 is TGCGCCAGCAGCCAATCGACACCGACCTCTGGAAACACCATATATTTT.

The chain is built from TRBV6-1 and TRBJ1-5, with D tentatively TRBD1 (6 bases). CDR3 size: 18 residues. The germline V gene encodes CDR1 MNHNS and CDR2 SASEGT. Trimming took off 0 bases at V and 2 bases at J, with 17 bases between the two ends. The CDR3 is CASSEALWGGARNQPQHF. The DNA for the CDR3 is TGTGCCAGCAGTGAAGCGTTATGGGGGGGGGCGCGCAATCAGCCCCAGCATTTT.

The chain recombines TRBV3-1 with TRBJ1-6; unclear D gene. Trimming cost V 0 bases and J 2 bases, with 11 bases left between them. Looked up from germline, CDR1 is LGHDT and CDR2 is YNNKEL (reference sequence). The CDR3 extends over 17 amino acids. This CDR3 is CASSQEGGSPYNSPLHF. In nucleotides, the CDR3 is TGTGCCAGCAGCCAAGAGGGAGGGTCCCCCTATAATTCACCCCTCCACTTT.